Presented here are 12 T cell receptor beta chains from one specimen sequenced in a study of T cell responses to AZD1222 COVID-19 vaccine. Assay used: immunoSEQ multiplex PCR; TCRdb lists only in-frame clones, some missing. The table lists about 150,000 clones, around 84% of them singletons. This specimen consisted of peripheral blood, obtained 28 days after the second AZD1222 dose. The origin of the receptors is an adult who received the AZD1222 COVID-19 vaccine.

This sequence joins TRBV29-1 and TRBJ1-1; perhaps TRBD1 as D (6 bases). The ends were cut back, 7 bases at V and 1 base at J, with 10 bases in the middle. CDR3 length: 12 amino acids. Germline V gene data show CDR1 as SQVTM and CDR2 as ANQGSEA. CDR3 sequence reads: CSGWGANTEAFF. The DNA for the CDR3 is TGCAGCGGCTGGGGGGCGAACACTGAAGCTTTCTTT.

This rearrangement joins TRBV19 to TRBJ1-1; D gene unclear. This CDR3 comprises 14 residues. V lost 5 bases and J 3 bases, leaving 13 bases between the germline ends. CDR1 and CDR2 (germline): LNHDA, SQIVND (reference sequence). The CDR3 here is CASSRTGRYTEAFF. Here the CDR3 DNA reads TGTGCCAGTAGTCGGACGGGGAGGTACACTGAAGCTTTCTTT.

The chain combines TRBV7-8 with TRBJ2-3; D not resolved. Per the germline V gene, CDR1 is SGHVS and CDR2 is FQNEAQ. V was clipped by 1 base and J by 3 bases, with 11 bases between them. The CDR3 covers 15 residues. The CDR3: CASSLVGTMTDTQYF. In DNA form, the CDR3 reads TGTGCCAGCAGCTTAGTGGGTACAATGACAGATACGCAGTATTTT.

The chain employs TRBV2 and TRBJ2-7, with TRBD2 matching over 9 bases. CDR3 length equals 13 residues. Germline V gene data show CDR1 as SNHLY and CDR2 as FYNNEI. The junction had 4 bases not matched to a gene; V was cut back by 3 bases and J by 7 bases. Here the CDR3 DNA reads TGTGCCAGCAGTGACGGGCGGGAGGGTGAGCAGTACTTC. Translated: CASSDGREGEQYF.

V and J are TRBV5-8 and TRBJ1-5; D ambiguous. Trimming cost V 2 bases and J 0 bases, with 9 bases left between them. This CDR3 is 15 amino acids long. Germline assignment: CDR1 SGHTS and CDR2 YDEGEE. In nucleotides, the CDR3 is TGTGCCAGCAGCTTAAGTACAGTTAGCAATCAGCCCCAGCATTTT. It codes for CASSLSTVSNQPQHF.

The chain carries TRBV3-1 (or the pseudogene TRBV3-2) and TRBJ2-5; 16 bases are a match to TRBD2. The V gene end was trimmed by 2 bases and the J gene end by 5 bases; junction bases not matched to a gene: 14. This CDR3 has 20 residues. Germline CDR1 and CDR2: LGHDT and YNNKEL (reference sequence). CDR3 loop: CASSQRSPGTSGGAGETQYF. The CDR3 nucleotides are TGTGCCAGCAGCCAACGGTCCCCCGGGACTAGCGGGGGGGCCGGGGAGACCCAGTACTTC.

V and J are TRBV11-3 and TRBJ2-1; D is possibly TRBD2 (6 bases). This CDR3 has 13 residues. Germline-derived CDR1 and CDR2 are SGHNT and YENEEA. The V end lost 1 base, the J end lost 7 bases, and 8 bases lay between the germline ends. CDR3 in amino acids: CASSLVAGNEQFF. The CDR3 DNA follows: TGTGCCAGCAGCTTAGTGGCGGGGAATGAGCAGTTCTTC.

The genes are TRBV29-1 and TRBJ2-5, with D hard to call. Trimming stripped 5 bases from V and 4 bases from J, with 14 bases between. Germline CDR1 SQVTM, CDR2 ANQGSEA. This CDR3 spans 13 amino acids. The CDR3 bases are TGCAGCGTTTGTTGGGTTGCGAGAGAGACCCAGTACTTC. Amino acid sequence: CSVCWVARETQYF.

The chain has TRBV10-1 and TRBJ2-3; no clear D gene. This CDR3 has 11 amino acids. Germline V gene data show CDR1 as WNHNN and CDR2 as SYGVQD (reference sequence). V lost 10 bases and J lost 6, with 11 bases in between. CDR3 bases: TGCGCCACCCATGATGGCGATACGCAGTATTTT. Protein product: CATHDGDTQYF.

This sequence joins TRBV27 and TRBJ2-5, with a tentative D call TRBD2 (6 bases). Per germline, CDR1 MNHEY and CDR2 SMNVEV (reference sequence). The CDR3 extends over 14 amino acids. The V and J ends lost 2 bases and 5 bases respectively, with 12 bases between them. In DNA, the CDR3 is TGTGCCAGCAGTTTAGACGGGAGCTGGGAGACCCAGTACTTC. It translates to CASSLDGSWETQYF.

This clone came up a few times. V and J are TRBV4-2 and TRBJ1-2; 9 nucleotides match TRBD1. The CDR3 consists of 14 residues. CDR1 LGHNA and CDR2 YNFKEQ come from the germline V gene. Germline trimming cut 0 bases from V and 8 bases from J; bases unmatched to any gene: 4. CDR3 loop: CASSQDAGQGGYTF. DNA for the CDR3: TGTGCCAGCAGCCAAGATGCCGGACAGGGGGGCTACACCTTC.

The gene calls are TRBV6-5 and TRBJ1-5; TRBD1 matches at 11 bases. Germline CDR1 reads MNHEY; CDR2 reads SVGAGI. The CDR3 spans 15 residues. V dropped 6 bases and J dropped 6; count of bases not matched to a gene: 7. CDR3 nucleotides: TGTGCCAGCAGCCGGGACAGGGGGGGGATTCAGCCCCAGCATTTT. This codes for CASSRDRGGIQPQHF.